The subject of this entry is one T cell receptor beta chain. The entry originates in a study of blood T cell repertoires in COVID-19. The data were produced by immunoSEQ multiplex PCR, yet TCRdb's version contains in-frame clones alone and is incomplete. Of more than 95,000 clones listed, around 85% are singletons. Germline lookup yields CDR1 KGHDR and CDR2 SFDVKD. V lost 2 bases and J 2 bases, leaving 10 bases between the germline ends. The CDR3 is 15 amino acids. Specimen: peripheral blood. This sequence originates from a man aged 65 to 85 who had recovered from COVID-19. The chain uses TRBV24-1 and TRBJ2-3, with D perhaps matching TRBD1 (6 bases). The CDR3 DNA reads TGTGCCACCAGTGATTCAGGGGATGTCACAGATACGCAGTATTTT. Translating it yields CATSDSGDVTDTQYF.